Listed below are T cell receptor beta chains from one sample, sequenced in a study of T cell therapy after organ transplantation. Method: immunoSEQ multiplex PCR; TCRdb's copy keeps in-frame clones and lacks some. The profile shows 5,500 to 6,500 clones, about two thirds of them singletons. No antigens are known for them. The sequencing here drew on CD8+ T cells from blood, taken after autologous CMV-specific T cell therapy. The origin of the receptors is a human patient who had received a solid organ transplant and had CMV disease. Among the T cells, some may be from the graft donor. Both conserved end residues are part of each CDR3. Each record gives: clone size, J gene, D gene, V gene, CDR3 DNA, CDR3 protein. The D gene is left open where the match is weak. Some rows have no size entry. The others give once, few or many, or a class for an expanded clone.

clone size: NA; J gene: TRBJ2-1; D gene: TRBD2; V gene: TRBV6-4; CDR3 DNA: TGTGCCAGCAGCGATCGGACTAGCGGGAGTAGGTACAATGAGCAGTTCTTC; CDR3 protein: CASSDRTSGSRYNEQFF
clone size: NA; J gene: TRBJ1-1; D gene: NA; V gene: TRBV7-2; CDR3 DNA: TGTGCCAGCAGCTTAGTGGGGGAAGCTTTCTTT; CDR3 protein: CASSLVGEAFF
clone size: few; J gene: TRBJ1-4; D gene: TRBD1; V gene: TRBV9; CDR3 DNA: TGTGCCAGCAGCGCCCACAGGGGAGCTAATGAAAAACTGTTTTTT; CDR3 protein: CASSAHRGANEKLFF
clone size: NA; J gene: TRBJ2-1; D gene: TRBD2; V gene: TRBV9; CDR3 DNA: TGTGCCAGCAGCGTAAGTCGACTAGCTCGGGGTGAGCAGTTCTTC; CDR3 protein: CASSVSRLARGEQFF
clone size: once; J gene: TRBJ2-3; D gene: NA; V gene: TRBV28; CDR3 DNA: TGTGCCAGCAGTTTATTGGAGGGGGCGAGGGATACGCAGTATTTT; CDR3 protein: CASSLLEGARDTQYF
clone size: NA; J gene: TRBJ1-4; D gene: NA; V gene: TRBV28; CDR3 DNA: TGTGCCAGCAGGAACCGCATGGGTAATGAAAAACTGTTTTTT; CDR3 protein: CASRNRMGNEKLFF
clone size: NA; J gene: TRBJ2-7; D gene: TRBD2; V gene: TRBV2; CDR3 DNA: TGTGCCAGCAGCGAAGAACTAGCGGGGCCCCCCTACGAGCAGTACTTC; CDR3 protein: CASSEELAGPPYEQYF
clone size: NA; J gene: TRBJ2-5; D gene: NA; V gene: TRBV7-9; CDR3 DNA: TGTGCCAGCAGCCGACAGCAAGAGACCCAGTACTTC; CDR3 protein: CASSRQQETQYF
clone size: once; J gene: TRBJ2-1; D gene: TRBD1; V gene: TRBV4-3; CDR3 DNA: TGCGCCAGCAGCCGCGACGGGACAGCCTCCTACAATGAGCAGTTCTTC; CDR3 protein: CASSRDGTASYNEQFF
clone size: NA; J gene: TRBJ2-2; D gene: TRBD2; V gene: TRBV7-6; CDR3 DNA: TGTGCCAGCAGCTTCGGGACTAGTACCGGGGAGCTGTTTTTT; CDR3 protein: CASSFGTSTGELFF
clone size: few; J gene: TRBJ2-7; D gene: NA; V gene: TRBV27; CDR3 DNA: TGTGCCAGCAGATCAGAGTCCTACGAGCAGTACTTC; CDR3 protein: CASRSESYEQYF
clone size: hyperexpanded; J gene: TRBJ1-5; D gene: NA; V gene: TRBV27; CDR3 DNA: TGTGCCAGCAGTTCCTCGACAGGTTATCAGCCCCAGCATTTT; CDR3 protein: CASSSSTGYQPQHF
clone size: NA; J gene: TRBJ2-3; D gene: TRBD2; V gene: TRBV19; CDR3 DNA: TGTGCCAGTAGTATATCCCCGCGGCTAGCGGCAAGCACAGATACGCAGTATTTT; CDR3 protein: CASSISPRLAASTDTQYF
clone size: NA; J gene: TRBJ2-5; D gene: TRBD2; V gene: TRBV4-2; CDR3 DNA: TGTGCCAGCAGCTCCAGGACTAGCGGGATACAAGAGACCCAGTACTTC; CDR3 protein: CASSSRTSGIQETQYF
clone size: large; J gene: TRBJ2-2; D gene: NA; V gene: TRBV4-3; CDR3 DNA: TGCGCCAGCAGCCCTTCGGAGACCGGGGAGCTGTTTTTT; CDR3 protein: CASSPSETGELFF
clone size: NA; J gene: TRBJ1-3; D gene: TRBD1; V gene: TRBV7-6; CDR3 DNA: TGTGCCAGCAGCCACCCCACAGGGGGCACTGGAAACACCATATATTTT; CDR3 protein: CASSHPTGGTGNTIYF
clone size: NA; J gene: TRBJ1-6; D gene: TRBD1; V gene: TRBV28; CDR3 DNA: TGTGCCAGCAGCCGGGACAGAGATTCACCCCTCCACTTT; CDR3 protein: CASSRDRDSPLHF
clone size: once; J gene: TRBJ2-7; D gene: NA; V gene: TRBV7-9; CDR3 DNA: TGTGCCAGCAGCCCCCCCCTAGCGCTATCCTACGAGCAGTACTTC; CDR3 protein: CASSPPLALSYEQYF
clone size: NA; J gene: TRBJ2-1; D gene: TRBD2; V gene: TRBV4-1; CDR3 DNA: TGCGCCAGCAGCCAAGTCGCGGGAGTCTACGATGAGCAGTTCTTC; CDR3 protein: CASSQVAGVYDEQFF
clone size: NA; J gene: TRBJ2-6; D gene: NA; V gene: TRBV27; CDR3 DNA: TGTGCCAGCAGTTTAGGGAAGCGGCCTGGGGCCAACGTCCTGACTTTC; CDR3 protein: CASSLGKRPGANVLTF
clone size: NA; J gene: TRBJ2-7; D gene: TRBD2; V gene: TRBV13; CDR3 DNA: TGTGCCAGCAGCTCGACTAGCGGGAAAAGCGAGCAGTACTTC; CDR3 protein: CASSSTSGKSEQYF
clone size: few; J gene: TRBJ2-5; D gene: NA; V gene: TRBV4-1; CDR3 DNA: TGCGCCAGCAGCCAAGATTTCGGCGGAGAAGAGACCCAGTACTTC; CDR3 protein: CASSQDFGGEETQYF
clone size: NA; J gene: TRBJ2-5; D gene: TRBD1; V gene: TRBV11-2; CDR3 DNA: TGTGCCAGCAGCTTTACCGGGACAGGGCTCCAAGAGACCCAGTACTTC; CDR3 protein: CASSFTGTGLQETQYF
clone size: NA; J gene: TRBJ2-3; D gene: TRBD1; V gene: TRBV7-9; CDR3 DNA: TGTGCCAGCAGCGACTCACAGGGGGCCGGGGTGCCCACAGATACGCAGTATTTT; CDR3 protein: CASSDSQGAGVPTDTQYF
clone size: once; J gene: TRBJ2-3; D gene: TRBD1; V gene: TRBV6-5; CDR3 DNA: TGTGCCAGCAGCAAGGGACAGGGTATTGTCAGGACGCAGTATTTT; CDR3 protein: CASSKGQGIVRTQYF
clone size: NA; J gene: TRBJ1-1; D gene: NA; V gene: TRBV5-6; CDR3 DNA: TGTGCCAGCAGCTTAGACGTAATGAACACTGAAGCTTTCTTT; CDR3 protein: CASSLDVMNTEAFF
clone size: NA; J gene: TRBJ2-6; D gene: NA; V gene: TRBV7-9; CDR3 DNA: TGTGCCAGCAGCCCGCCGGAGGCCAACGTCCTGACTTTC; CDR3 protein: CASSPPEANVLTF